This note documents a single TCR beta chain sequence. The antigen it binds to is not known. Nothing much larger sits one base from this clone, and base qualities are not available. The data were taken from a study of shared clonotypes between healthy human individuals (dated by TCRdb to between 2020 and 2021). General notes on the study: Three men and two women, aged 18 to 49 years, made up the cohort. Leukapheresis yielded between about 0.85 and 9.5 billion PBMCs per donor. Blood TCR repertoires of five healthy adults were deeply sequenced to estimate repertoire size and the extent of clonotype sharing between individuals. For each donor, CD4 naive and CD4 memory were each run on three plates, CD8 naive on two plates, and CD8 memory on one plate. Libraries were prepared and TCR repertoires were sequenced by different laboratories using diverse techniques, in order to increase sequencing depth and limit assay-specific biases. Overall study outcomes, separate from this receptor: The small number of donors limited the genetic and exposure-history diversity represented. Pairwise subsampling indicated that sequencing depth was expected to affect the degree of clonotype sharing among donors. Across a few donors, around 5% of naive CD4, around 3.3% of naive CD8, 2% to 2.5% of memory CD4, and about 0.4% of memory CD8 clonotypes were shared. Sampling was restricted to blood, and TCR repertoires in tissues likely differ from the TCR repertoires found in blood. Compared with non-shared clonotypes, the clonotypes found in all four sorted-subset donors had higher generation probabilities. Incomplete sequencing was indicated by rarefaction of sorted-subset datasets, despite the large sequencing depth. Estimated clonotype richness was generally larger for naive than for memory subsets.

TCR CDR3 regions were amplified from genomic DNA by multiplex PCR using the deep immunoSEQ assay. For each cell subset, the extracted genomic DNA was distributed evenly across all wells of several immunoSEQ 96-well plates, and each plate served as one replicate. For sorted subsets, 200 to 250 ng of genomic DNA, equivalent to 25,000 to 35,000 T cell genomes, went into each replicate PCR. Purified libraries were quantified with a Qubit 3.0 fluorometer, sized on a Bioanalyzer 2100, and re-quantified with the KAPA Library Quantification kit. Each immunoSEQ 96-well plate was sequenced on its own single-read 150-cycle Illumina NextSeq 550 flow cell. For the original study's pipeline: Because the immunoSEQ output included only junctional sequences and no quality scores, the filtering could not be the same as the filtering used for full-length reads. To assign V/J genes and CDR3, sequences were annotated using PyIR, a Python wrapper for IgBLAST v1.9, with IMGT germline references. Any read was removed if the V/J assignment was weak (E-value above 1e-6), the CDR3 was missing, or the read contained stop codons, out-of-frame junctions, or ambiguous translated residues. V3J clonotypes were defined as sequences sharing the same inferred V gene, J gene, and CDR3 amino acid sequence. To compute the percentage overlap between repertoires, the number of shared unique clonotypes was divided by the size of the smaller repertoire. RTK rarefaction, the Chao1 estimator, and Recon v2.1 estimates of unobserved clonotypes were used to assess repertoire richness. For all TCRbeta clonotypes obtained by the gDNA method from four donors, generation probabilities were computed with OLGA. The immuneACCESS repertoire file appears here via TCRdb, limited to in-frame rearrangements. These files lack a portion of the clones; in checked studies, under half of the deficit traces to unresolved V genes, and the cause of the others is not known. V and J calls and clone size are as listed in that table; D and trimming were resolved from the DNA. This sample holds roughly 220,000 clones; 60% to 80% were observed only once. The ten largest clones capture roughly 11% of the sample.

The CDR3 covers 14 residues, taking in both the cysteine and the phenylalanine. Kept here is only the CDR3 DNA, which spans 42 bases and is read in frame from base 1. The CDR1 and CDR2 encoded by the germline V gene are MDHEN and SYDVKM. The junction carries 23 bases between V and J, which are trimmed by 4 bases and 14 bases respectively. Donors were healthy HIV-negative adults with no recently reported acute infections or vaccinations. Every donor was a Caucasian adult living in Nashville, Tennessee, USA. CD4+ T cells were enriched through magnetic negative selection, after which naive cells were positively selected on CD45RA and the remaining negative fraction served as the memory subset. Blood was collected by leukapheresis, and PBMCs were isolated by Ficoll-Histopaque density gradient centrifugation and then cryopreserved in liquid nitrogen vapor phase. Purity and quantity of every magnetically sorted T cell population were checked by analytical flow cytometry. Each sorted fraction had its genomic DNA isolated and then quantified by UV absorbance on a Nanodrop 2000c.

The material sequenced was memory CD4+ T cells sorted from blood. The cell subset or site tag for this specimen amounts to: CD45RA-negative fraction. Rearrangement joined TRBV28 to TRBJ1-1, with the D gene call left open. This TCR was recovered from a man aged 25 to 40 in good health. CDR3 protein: CASSSTRHFGSTFF. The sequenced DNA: TGTGCCAGCAGTTCAACGCGCCACTTCGGGAGCACCTTCTTT. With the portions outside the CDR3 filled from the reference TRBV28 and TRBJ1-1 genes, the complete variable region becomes DVKVTQSSRYLVKRTGEKVFLECVQDMDHENMFWYRQDPGLGLRLIYFSYDVKMKEKGDIPEGYSVSREKKERFSLILESASTNQTSMYLCASSSTRHFGSTFFGQGTRLTVV.